These 16 T cell receptor beta chains share one sample of origin, sequenced in a study of blood T cell repertoires in COVID-19. This table comes from immunoSEQ multiplex PCR, and its TCRdb copy is limited to in-frame clones, with some not included. The repertoire holds 250,000 to 350,000 clones, with 85% as singletons. Sequencing was performed on PBMCs or T cells enriched from blood (not recorded which). The receptors derive from a woman between 45 and 60 years old who had recovered from COVID-19.

The CDR3: CASSLVAGNYEQYF. The DNA of the CDR3 is TGTGCCAGCAGCTTAGTTGCAGGGAACTACGAGCAGTACTTC. The chain joins TRBV7-8 to TRBJ2-7; D is possibly TRBD1 (5 bases). Germline V gene sequence: CDR1 SGHVS, CDR2 FQNEAQ. V lost 1 base to trimming and J lost 3 bases, with 10 bases between them. The CDR3 is 14 amino acids.

The chain uses TRBV19 and TRBJ1-4; 9 nucleotides line up with TRBD1. Germline V CDR1 and CDR2: LNHDA, SQIVND (reference sequence). There are 16 residues in the CDR3. With 5 bases clipped from V and 5 bases from J, the junction kept 9 bases outside the gene matches. In nucleotides, the CDR3 is TGTGCCAGTAGTCCCCGAGGGACAGGGTTGAATGAAAAACTGTTTTTT. It yields the protein CASSPRGTGLNEKLFF.

V usage is TRBV11-2 and J usage is TRBJ2-2; TRBD1 matches 9 bases. This CDR3 contains 16 residues. Germline V gene sequence: CDR1 SGHAT, CDR2 FQNNGV. After removal of 3 bases from V and 1 base from J, the junction contained 3 bases not matched to a gene. CDR3 residues: CASSFPGQGNTGELFF. CDR3 nucleotides: TGTGCCAGCAGCTTCCCGGGACAGGGGAACACCGGGGAGCTGTTTTTT.

The rearrangement links TRBV7-2 to TRBJ1-1; weak D call: TRBD1 (6 bases). The ends were cut back, 2 bases at V and 4 bases at J, with 17 bases in the middle. Germline V gene data show CDR1 as SGHTA and CDR2 as FQGNSA. CDR3 length: 16 amino acids. The CDR3 loop reads CASSLRKQGPVTEAFF. CDR3 in DNA: TGTGCCAGCAGCTTACGGAAACAGGGTCCTGTCACTGAAGCTTTCTTT.

The chain joins TRBV10-2 to TRBJ1-5; 7 nucleotides line up with TRBD1. J was trimmed by 11 bases and V by 3 bases; bases with no gene match: 13. This CDR3 spans 15 amino acids. Germline assignment: CDR1 WSHSY and CDR2 SAAADI. The CDR3 loop is CASSDFQGVTEAQHF. For the CDR3, the DNA is TGCGCCAGCAGTGACTTCCAGGGGGTCACTGAGGCCCAGCATTTT.

The CDR3 DNA reads as TGCGCCAGCAGCCCCGGGGCCAGGGGGTCCTACGAGCAGTACTTC. As protein: CASSPGARGSYEQYF. The rearrangement links TRBV4-1 to TRBJ2-7, with 7 bases identical to TRBD1. Losses at the gene ends were 4 bases for V and 1 base for J; bases not matched to a gene: 7. Germline values: CDR1 MGHRA, CDR2 YSYEKL. There are 15 residues in the CDR3.

V and J are TRBV7-6 and TRBJ2-5; 7 nucleotides align to TRBD1. Germline-derived CDR1 and CDR2 are SGHVS and FNYEAQ. The CDR3 contains 14 residues. Germline trimming cut 4 bases from V and 2 bases from J; bases unmatched to any gene: 4. The CDR3 region has the DNA TGTGCCAGCAGCTCGCCGGGACAGCAAGAGACCCAGTACTTC. This encodes CASSSPGQQETQYF.

This chain links TRBV11-2 with TRBJ1-2, with a possible D match to TRBD1 (5 bases). V dropped 1 base and J dropped 4 bases, with 10 bases sitting between them. This CDR3 has 14 residues. The V gene's germline CDR1 is SGHAT and CDR2 FQNNGV. Here the CDR3 reads CASSLGVGGYGYTF. CDR3 in DNA: TGTGCCAGCAGCTTAGGGGTGGGGGGCTATGGCTACACCTTC.

The rearrangement links TRBV4-1 to TRBJ1-5; 9 nucleotides line up with TRBD1. V lost 0 bases and J lost 5; bases outside the gene matches: 5. The CDR3 sequence is 16 residues long. Per the germline V gene, CDR1 is MGHRA and CDR2 is YSYEKL. The CDR3 nucleotides are TGCGCCAGCAGCCAAGATCTCCGGACAGGGGATCAGCCCCAGCATTTT. Translating it yields CASSQDLRTGDQPQHF.

The rearrangement joins TRBV25-1 to TRBJ2-1, with 8 bases aligning to TRBD1. Trimming removed 4 bases from V and 0 bases from J; junction bases left unmatched: 2. Germline V gene sequence: CDR1 MGHDK, CDR2 SYGVNS. The CDR3 consists of 15 residues. In DNA, the CDR3 is TGTGCCAGCAGTGCGACAGGGGTCTCCTACAATGAGCAGTTCTTC. This translates into CASSATGVSYNEQFF.

This chain joins TRBV28 and TRBJ1-5, with 8 bases lining up with TRBD1. After removal of 8 bases from V and 3 bases from J, the junction contained 3 bases not matched to a gene. This CDR3 has 13 residues. Germline values: CDR1 MDHEN, CDR2 SYDVKM. The CDR3 sequence is CASGTGDNQPQHF. The CDR3, as DNA: TGTGCCAGCGGGACAGGAGACAATCAGCCCCAGCATTTT. The complete variable domain, with remaining parts taken from reference TRBV28 and TRBJ1-5, reads DVKVTQSSRYLVKRTGEKVFLECVQDMDHENMFWYRQDPGLGLRLIYFSYDVKMKEKGDIPEGYSVSREKKERFSLILESASTNQTSMYLCASGTGDNQPQHFGDGTRLSIL.

This chain uses TRBV5-5 with TRBJ2-1, with D possibly matching TRBD1 (6 bases). Germline V gene sequence: CDR1 SGHKS, CDR2 YYEKEE (reference sequence). CDR3 length: 18 residues. The ends were cut back, 1 base at V and 0 bases at J, with 17 bases in the middle. The CDR3 here is CASSLSVGQRSSYNEQFF. As DNA, the CDR3 is TGTGCCAGCAGCTTGTCTGTTGGACAGAGAAGCTCCTACAATGAGCAGTTCTTC. The full variable domain, rest sourced from reference TRBV5-5 and TRBJ2-1, is DAGVTQSPTHLIKTRGQQVTLRCSPISGHKSVSWYQQVLGQGPQFIFQYYEKEERGRGNFPDRFSARQFPNYSSELNVNALLLGDSALYLCASSLSVGQRSSYNEQFFGPGTRLTVL.

This clone was seen only once. V and J are TRBV7-2 and TRBJ2-5; TRBD2 agrees at 8 bases. V was clipped by 5 bases and J by 5 bases; unmatched bases: 7. The CDR3 spans 14 residues. Germline V gene lookup returns CDR1 SGHTA and CDR2 FQGNSA. DNA of the CDR3: TGTGCCAGCAGCATTGCTAGCGGGTGGGAGACCCAGTACTTC. Translated, it gives CASSIASGWETQYF.

This chain joins TRBV15 and TRBJ1-1, with 7 nucleotides matching TRBD1. Trimming took 5 bases from V and 10 from J; bases not matched to a gene: 7. The CDR3 runs 12 residues. The germline V gene encodes CDR1 LNHNV and CDR2 YYDKDF (reference sequence). CDR3 region: CATSPDRVGAFF. CDR3 bases: TGTGCCACCAGCCCCGACAGGGTGGGAGCTTTCTTT.

J is TRBJ1-4 and V is TRBV28; 8 nucleotides agree with TRBD1. Germline-derived CDR1 and CDR2 are MDHEN and SYDVKM. The CDR3 covers 14 residues. V was clipped by 2 bases and J by 7 bases; unmatched bases: 3. The CDR3 region has the DNA TGTGCCAGCAGTTTAGGACAGGGAATTGAAAAACTGTTTTTT. Protein: CASSLGQGIEKLFF.

The CDR3 DNA reads as TGTGCCAGCTCAGTAGGCAGGGATGAAGCTTTCTTT. Translating it yields CASSVGRDEAFF. The chain links TRBV18 to TRBJ1-1; weak D call: TRBD1 (5 bases). There are 12 residues in the CDR3. Trimming cost V 5 bases and J 7 bases, with 11 bases left between them. Germline values: CDR1 KGHSH, CDR2 LQKENI.